The rows below give T cell receptor beta chains drawn from one sample of a study of blood T cells in healthy people across ages. TCRdb redid the calling of the 5' RACE reads with MiXCR, one entry per CDR3 protein. The table lists under 850,000 distinct CDR3 sequences, around 36% of them singletons. Material: blood. Receptor source: a man between 18 and 35 years old in good health. Both conserved end residues are part of each CDR3. The order of the fields is J gene, clone size, V gene, D gene, CDR3 DNA, CDR3 protein. The D gene is left open where the match is weak. Expanded clones are given a class, and other clones once, few, many or no size at all.

J: TRBJ2-7
size: few
V: TRBV30
D: NA
DNA: TGTGCCTGGAGTGCAACAGGGAGCGAGCAGTACTTC
CDR3: CAWSATGSEQYF

J: TRBJ1-1
size: NA
V: TRBV12-3/TRBV12-4
D: TRBD1
DNA: TGTGCCAGCAGCCGACAGGGAATGGACACTGAAGCTTTCTTT
CDR3: CASSRQGMDTEAFF

J: TRBJ2-7
size: NA
V: TRBV7-9
D: NA
DNA: TGTGCCAGCAGCACGGGGGGGCAGGGGGCTTACGAGCAGTACTTC
CDR3: CASSTGGQGAYEQYF

J: TRBJ2-3
size: few
V: TRBV13
D: NA
DNA: TGTGCCAGCAGCTTAGGCCTCAGGGCTTTTGGCACAGATACGCAGTATTTT
CDR3: CASSLGLRAFGTDTQYF

J: TRBJ1-1
size: NA
V: TRBV7-2
D: NA
DNA: TGTGCCAGCGGCTTAGAGAACCGGAGGACTGAAGCTTTCTTT
CDR3: CASGLENRRTEAFF

J: TRBJ2-2
size: NA
V: TRBV5-1
D: NA
DNA: TGCGCCAGCAGCTTTAAACGGCAGGGGCCCACCGGGGAGCTGTTTTTT
CDR3: CASSFKRQGPTGELFF

J: TRBJ2-5
size: NA
V: TRBV20-1
D: TRBD2
DNA: TGCAGTGCTAGCGGGGGGGGAACCTACAATGAGCAGTACTTC
CDR3: CSASGGGTYNEQYF

J: TRBJ1-5
size: NA
V: TRBV12-3/TRBV12-4
D: NA
DNA: TGTGCCAGCAGTTCGGGACTCATGGTGTTGAGCAATCAGCCCCAGCATTTT
CDR3: CASSSGLMVLSNQPQHF

J: TRBJ2-7
size: many
V: TRBV29-1
D: NA
DNA: TGCAGCGTTGAGAACAGCTACGAGCAGTACTTC
CDR3: CSVENSYEQYF

J: TRBJ1-2
size: NA
V: TRBV28
D: NA
DNA: TGTGCCAGCAGTCCCCCACAGGGCTACGGGGGCTATGGCTACACCTTC
CDR3: CASSPPQGYGGYGYTF

J: TRBJ1-1
size: NA
V: TRBV27
D: TRBD1
DNA: TGTGCCAGCAGTTTCGAGGGGGGACAGGGAGGTAGGAAACCGGCTTTCTTT
CDR3: CASSFEGGQGGRKPAFF

J: TRBJ2-7
size: few
V: TRBV6-2/TRBV6-3
D: NA
DNA: TGTGCCAGCAGTTACTCCGGGGTGCACTCCTACGAGCAGTACTTC
CDR3: CASSYSGVHSYEQYF

J: TRBJ2-7
size: NA
V: TRBV20-1
D: NA
DNA: TGCAGTGCTAGACTAGCGTCGACGCCCTACAATGAGCAGTACTTC
CDR3: CSARLASTPYNEQYF

J: TRBJ1-2
size: few
V: TRBV6-2/TRBV6-3
D: NA
DNA: TGTGCCAGCAGAAAGGACAGTGGACTTGTTGGCTACACCTTC
CDR3: CASRKDSGLVGYTF

J: TRBJ1-2
size: NA
V: TRBV20-1
D: NA
DNA: TGCAGTGCTACCGGGACACCAGAAGGGAGCTACACCTTC
CDR3: CSATGTPEGSYTF

J: TRBJ2-3
size: many
V: TRBV10-3
D: TRBD1
DNA: TGTGCCATCAGACAGGGGAGCACAGATACGCAGTATTTT
CDR3: CAIRQGSTDTQYF

J: TRBJ2-5
size: NA
V: TRBV6-1
D: NA
DNA: TGTGCCAGCAGCGGGCAGGTCGGGGAGACCCAGTACTTC
CDR3: CASSGQVGETQYF

J: TRBJ2-7
size: NA
V: TRBV13
D: NA
DNA: TGTGACAGCAGCCCCGAGCTCGGCGAGCAGTACTTC
CDR3: CDSSPELGEQYF

J: TRBJ2-7
size: many
V: TRBV4-1
D: NA
DNA: TGCGCCAGCAGCCAAGGACGGGGCAGTTACGAGCAGTACTTC
CDR3: CASSQGRGSYEQYF

J: TRBJ2-1
size: few
V: TRBV6-2/TRBV6-3
D: TRBD2
DNA: TGTGCCAGCAGTGGAAGACTAGCGGGGGGGAATGAGCAGTTCTTC
CDR3: CASSGRLAGGNEQFF

J: TRBJ2-1
size: few
V: TRBV20-1
D: NA
DNA: TGCAGTGCACCAAGGAGGGGCCAAGAGACCCAGTTCTTC
CDR3: CSAPRRGQETQFF

J: TRBJ1-3
size: NA
V: TRBV7-8
D: NA
DNA: TGTGCCAGCAGCGCCGGGGCCAACTCTGGAAACACCATATATTTT
CDR3: CASSAGANSGNTIYF

J: TRBJ2-7
size: NA
V: TRBV2
D: NA
DNA: TGTGCCGGACAGAAGGGTACGAGCTCCTACGAGCAGTACTTC
CDR3: CAGQKGTSSYEQYF

J: TRBJ2-7
size: NA
V: TRBV25-1
D: NA
DNA: TGTGCTACCGACGAAGGCCACGAGCAGTACTTC
CDR3: CATDEGHEQYF

J: TRBJ2-7
size: few
V: TRBV10-3
D: NA
DNA: TGTGCCATCAGTGAGGTTGGGGAGACGACCAATGAGCAGTACTTC
CDR3: CAISEVGETTNEQYF

J: TRBJ1-4
size: NA
V: TRBV6-6
D: NA
DNA: TGTGCCGGCAGTTACGAGAGGGGTGCAACTAATGAAAAACTGTTTTTT
CDR3: CAGSYERGATNEKLFF

J: TRBJ1-5
size: NA
V: TRBV7-2
D: TRBD1
DNA: TGTGCCAGCAACACCGGACAGGGGAGCAATCAGCCCCAGCATTTT
CDR3: CASNTGQGSNQPQHF

J: TRBJ1-6
size: NA
V: TRBV6-6
D: NA
DNA: TGTGCCAGCAGTTACGGGACGACAGCTTATAATTCACCCCTCCACTTT
CDR3: CASSYGTTAYNSPLHF

J: TRBJ2-1
size: NA
V: TRBV20-1
D: TRBD2
DNA: TGCAGTGCCTCCAGCGGGGAATCGTACAATGGGCAGTTCTTC
CDR3: CSASSGESYNGQFF

J: TRBJ2-1
size: NA
V: TRBV10-3
D: TRBD1
DNA: TGTGCCATCAGTGAGGGGAGGGGACAGGGAACCTACAATGAGCAGTTCTTC
CDR3: CAISEGRGQGTYNEQFF